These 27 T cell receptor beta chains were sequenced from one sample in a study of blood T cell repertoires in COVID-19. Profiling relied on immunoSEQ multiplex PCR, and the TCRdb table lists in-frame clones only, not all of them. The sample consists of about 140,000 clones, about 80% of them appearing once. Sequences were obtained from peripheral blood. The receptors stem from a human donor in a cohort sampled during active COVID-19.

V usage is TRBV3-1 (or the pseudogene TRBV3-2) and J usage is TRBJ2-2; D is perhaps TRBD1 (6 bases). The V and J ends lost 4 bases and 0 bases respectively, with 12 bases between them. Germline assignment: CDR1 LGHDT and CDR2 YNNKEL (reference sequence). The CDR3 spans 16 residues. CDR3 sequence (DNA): TGTGCCAGCAGCCCCACAGGGCCCACGAACACCGGGGAGCTGTTTTTT. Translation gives CASSPTGPTNTGELFF.

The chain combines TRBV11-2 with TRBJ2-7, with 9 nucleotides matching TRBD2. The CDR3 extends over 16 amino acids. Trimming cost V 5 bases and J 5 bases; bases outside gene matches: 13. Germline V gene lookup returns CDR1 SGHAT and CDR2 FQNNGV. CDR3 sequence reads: CASSPWGRGGLHEQYF. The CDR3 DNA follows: TGTGCCAGCAGCCCGTGGGGGCGGGGGGGGCTGCACGAGCAGTACTTC.

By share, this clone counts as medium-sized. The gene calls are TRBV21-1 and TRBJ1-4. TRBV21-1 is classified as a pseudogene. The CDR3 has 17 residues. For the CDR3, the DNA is TGTGCCAGCAGCCCCCGGCGAGGGAGAGCAACTAATGAAAAACTGTTTTTT. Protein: CASSPRRGRATNEKLFF.

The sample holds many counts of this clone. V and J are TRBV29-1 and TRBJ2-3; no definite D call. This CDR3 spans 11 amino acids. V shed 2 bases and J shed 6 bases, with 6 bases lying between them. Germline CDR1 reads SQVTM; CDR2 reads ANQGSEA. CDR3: CSVEIRDTQYF. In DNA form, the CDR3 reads TGCAGCGTTGAAATCCGGGATACGCAGTATTTT.

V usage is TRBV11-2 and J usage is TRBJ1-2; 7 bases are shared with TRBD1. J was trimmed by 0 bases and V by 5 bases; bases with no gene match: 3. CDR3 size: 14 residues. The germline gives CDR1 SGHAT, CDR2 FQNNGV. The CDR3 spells CASSGGQPNYGYTF. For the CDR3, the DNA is TGTGCCAGCAGCGGGGGACAGCCTAACTATGGCTACACCTTC.

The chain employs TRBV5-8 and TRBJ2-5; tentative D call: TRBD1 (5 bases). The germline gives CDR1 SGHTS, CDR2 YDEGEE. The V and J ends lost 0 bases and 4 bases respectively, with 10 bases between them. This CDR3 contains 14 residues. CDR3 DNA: TGTGCCAGCAGCTTGGCAGGGTACCGAGAGACCCAGTACTTC. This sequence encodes CASSLAGYRETQYF.

CDR3 bases: TGTGCCAGCAGCTTAGTTGGCGGGGAGGGATCAGATACGCAGTATTTT. Amino acids: CASSLVGGEGSDTQYF. This chain links TRBV7-2 with TRBJ2-3; 7 bases are a match to TRBD2. After removal of 1 base from V and 4 bases from J, the junction contained 8 bases not matched to a gene. This CDR3 region has 16 residues. The germline gives CDR1 SGHTA, CDR2 FQGNSA.

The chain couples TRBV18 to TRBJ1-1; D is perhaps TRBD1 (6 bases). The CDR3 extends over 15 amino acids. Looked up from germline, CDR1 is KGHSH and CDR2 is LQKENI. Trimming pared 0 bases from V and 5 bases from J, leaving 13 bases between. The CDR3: CASSPPGAVSTEAFF. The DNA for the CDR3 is TGTGCCAGCTCACCACCGGGGGCAGTTTCTACTGAAGCTTTCTTT.

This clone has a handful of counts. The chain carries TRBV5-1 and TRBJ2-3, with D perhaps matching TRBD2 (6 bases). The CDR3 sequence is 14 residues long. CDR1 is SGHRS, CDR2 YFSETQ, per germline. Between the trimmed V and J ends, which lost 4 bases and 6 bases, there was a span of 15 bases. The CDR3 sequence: CASSGGFGEDTQYF. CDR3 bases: TGCGCCAGCAGCGGGGGGTTCGGGGAGGATACGCAGTATTTT.

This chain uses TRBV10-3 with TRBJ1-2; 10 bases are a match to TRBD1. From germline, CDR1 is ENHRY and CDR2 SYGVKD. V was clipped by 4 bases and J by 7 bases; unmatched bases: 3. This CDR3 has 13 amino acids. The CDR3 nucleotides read TGTGCCATCAGTGCTGGACAGGGGGGTGGCTACACCTTC. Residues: CAISAGQGGGYTF.

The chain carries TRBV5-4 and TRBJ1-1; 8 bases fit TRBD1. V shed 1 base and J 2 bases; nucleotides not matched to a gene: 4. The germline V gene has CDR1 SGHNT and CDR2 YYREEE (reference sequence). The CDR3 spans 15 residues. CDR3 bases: TGTGCCAGCAGCTTGCGCACAGGGGGTAACACTGAAGCTTTCTTT. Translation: CASSLRTGGNTEAFF. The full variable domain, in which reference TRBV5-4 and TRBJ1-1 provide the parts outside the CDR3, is ETGVTQSPTHLIKTRGQQVTLRCSSQSGHNTVSWYQQALGQGPQFIFQYYREEENGRGNFPPRFSGLQFPNYSSELNVNALELDDSALYLCASSLRTGGNTEAFFGQGTRLTVV.

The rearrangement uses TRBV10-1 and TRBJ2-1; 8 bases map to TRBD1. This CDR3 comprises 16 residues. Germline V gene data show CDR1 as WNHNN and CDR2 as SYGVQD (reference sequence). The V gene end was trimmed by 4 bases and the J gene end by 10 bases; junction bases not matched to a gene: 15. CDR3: CASSVGTGIFESEQFF. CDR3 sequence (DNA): TGCGCCAGCAGTGTGGGGACAGGAATCTTTGAGTCGGAGCAGTTCTTC.

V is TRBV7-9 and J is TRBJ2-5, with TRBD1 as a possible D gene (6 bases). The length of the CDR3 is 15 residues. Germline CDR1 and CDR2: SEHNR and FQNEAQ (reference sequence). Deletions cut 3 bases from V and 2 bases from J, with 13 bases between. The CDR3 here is CASSFGRGAQETQYF. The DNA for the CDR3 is TGTGCCAGCAGCTTCGGCAGGGGAGCGCAAGAGACCCAGTACTTC.

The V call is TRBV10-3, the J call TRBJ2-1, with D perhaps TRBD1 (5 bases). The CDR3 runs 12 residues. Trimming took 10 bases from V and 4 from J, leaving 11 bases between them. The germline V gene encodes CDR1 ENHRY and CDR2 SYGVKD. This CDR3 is CATDTGYNEQFF. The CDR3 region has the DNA TGTGCCACCGATACAGGATACAATGAGCAGTTCTTC.

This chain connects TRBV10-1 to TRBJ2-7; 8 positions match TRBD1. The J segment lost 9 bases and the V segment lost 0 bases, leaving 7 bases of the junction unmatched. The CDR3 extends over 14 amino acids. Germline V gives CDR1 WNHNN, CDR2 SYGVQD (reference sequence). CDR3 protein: CASSESRTGTPQYF. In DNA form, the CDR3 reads TGCGCCAGCAGTGAGTCTCGGACAGGGACTCCGCAGTACTTC.

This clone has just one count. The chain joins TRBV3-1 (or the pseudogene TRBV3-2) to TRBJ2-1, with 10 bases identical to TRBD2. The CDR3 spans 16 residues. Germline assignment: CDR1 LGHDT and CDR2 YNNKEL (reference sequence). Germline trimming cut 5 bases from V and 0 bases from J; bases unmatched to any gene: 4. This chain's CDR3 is CASSSIAGGSYNEQFF. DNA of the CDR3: TGTGCCAGCAGCTCCATAGCGGGGGGCTCCTACAATGAGCAGTTCTTC.

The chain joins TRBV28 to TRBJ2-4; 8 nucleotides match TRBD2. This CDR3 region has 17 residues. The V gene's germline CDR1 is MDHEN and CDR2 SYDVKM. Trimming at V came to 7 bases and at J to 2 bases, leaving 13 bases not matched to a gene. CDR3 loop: CASTPGRGEWPKNIQYF. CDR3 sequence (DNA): TGTGCCAGCACCCCCGGGCGGGGGGAATGGCCCAAAAACATTCAGTACTTC.

For the CDR3, the DNA is TGTGCCAGCAGCTGGTCGGTAAGCTCCTACAATGAGCAGTTCTTC. Residues: CASSWSVSSYNEQFF. The V gene is TRBV5-4, the J gene TRBJ2-1; D remains ambiguous. This CDR3 is built from 15 residues. V was clipped by 3 bases and J by 0 bases, with 10 bases between them. Germline loops: CDR1 SGHNT, CDR2 YYREEE (reference sequence). Drawing the rest from reference TRBV5-4 and TRBJ2-1, the complete variable domain is ETGVTQSPTHLIKTRGQQVTLRCSSQSGHNTVSWYQQALGQGPQFIFQYYREEENGRGNFPPRFSGLQFPNYSSELNVNALELDDSALYLCASSWSVSSYNEQFFGPGTRLTVL.

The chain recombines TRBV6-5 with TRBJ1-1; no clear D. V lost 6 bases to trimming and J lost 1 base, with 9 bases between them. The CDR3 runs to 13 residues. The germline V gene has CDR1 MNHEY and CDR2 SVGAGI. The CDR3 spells CASRPTTNTEAFF. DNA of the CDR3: TGTGCCAGCAGACCCACAACGAACACTGAAGCTTTCTTT.

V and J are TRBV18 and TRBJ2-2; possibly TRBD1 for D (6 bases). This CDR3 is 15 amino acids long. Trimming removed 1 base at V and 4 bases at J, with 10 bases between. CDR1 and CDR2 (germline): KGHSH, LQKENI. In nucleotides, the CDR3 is TGTGCCAGCTCACCACTAACAGGGCCCACCGGGGAGCTGTTTTTT. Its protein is CASSPLTGPTGELFF.

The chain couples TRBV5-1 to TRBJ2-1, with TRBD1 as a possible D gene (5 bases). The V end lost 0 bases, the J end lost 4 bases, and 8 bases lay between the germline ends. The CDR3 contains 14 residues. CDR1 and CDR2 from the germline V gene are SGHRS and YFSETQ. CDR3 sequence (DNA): TGCGCCAGCAGCTTGGTTAGACAGTACAATGAGCAGTTCTTC. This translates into CASSLVRQYNEQFF.

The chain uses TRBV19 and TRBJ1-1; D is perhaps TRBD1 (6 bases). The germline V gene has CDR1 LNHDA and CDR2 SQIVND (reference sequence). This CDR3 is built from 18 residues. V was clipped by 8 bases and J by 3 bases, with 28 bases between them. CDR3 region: CASYHRRDILRGDTEAFF. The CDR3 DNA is TGTGCCAGTTACCACCGTCGGGACATCTTAAGAGGGGACACTGAAGCTTTCTTT. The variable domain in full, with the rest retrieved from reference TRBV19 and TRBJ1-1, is DGGITQSPKYLFRKEGQNVTLSCEQNLNHDAMYWYRQDPGQGLRLIYYSQIVNDFQKGDIAEGYSVSREKKESFPLTVTSAQKNPTAFYLCASYHRRDILRGDTEAFFGQGTRLTVV.

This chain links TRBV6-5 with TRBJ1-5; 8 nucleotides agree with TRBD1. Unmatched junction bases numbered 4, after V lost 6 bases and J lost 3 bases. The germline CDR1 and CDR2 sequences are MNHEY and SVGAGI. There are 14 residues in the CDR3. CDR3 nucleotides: TGTGCCAGCAGGCCGGACAGGGCCAATCAGCCCCAGCATTTT. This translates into CASRPDRANQPQHF.

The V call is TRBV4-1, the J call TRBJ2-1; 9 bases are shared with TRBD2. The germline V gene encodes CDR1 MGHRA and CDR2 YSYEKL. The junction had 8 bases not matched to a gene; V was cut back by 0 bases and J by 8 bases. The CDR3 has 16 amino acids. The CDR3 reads CASSQEGRGGLDEQFF. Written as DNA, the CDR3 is TGCGCCAGCAGCCAAGAGGGGCGGGGGGGCTTAGATGAGCAGTTCTTC.

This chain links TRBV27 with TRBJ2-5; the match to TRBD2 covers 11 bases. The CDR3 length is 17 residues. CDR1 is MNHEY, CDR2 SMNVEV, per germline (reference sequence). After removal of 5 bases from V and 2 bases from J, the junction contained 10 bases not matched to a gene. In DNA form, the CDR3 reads TGTGCCAGCAGTCCAGCCCGACTAGCGGGATCTCAAGAGACCCAGTACTTC. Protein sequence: CASSPARLAGSQETQYF.

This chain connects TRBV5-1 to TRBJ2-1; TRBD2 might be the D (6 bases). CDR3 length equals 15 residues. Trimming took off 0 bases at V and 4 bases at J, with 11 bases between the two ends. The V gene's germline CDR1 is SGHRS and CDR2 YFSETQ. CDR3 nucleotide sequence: TGCGCCAGCAGCTTGGATGCGGGGAGATACAATGAGCAGTTCTTC. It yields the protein CASSLDAGRYNEQFF.

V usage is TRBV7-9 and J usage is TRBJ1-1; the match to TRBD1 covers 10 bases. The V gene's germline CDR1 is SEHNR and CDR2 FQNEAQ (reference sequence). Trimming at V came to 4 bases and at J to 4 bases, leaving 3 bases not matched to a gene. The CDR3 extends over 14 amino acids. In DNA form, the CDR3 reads TGTGCCAGCAGCTGGACAGGGGGTGGCACTGAAGCTTTCTTT. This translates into CASSWTGGGTEAFF.